This T cell receptor (beta chain) was retrieved from a study of cytomegalovirus exposure and HLA in healthy donors. A word on this clone: Its antigen is not identified.

The PCR was carried out with 60 Vbeta primers and 13 Jbeta primers. In the source study's methods: Per a later analysis, the number of unique TCR beta chains was approximately 80 million, of which about 11 million were shared. Method: immunoSEQ multiplex PCR; TCRdb's copy keeps in-frame clones and lacks some. The D gene and trimming were derived from the DNA, and the V and J assignments and clone size from that table. The sample comprises 170,000 or so clones, over 65% of which are singletons, and around 3.4% rests with the top ten. The CDR3 has 15 residues. Germline CDR1 reads SGHRS; CDR2 reads YFSETQ. Trimming left V 1 base short and J 1 base short, with 12 bases between. Study conclusions and caveats: Usually a TCR sequence was rare, but some public TCRs were found in many donors. The study listed 164 cytomegalovirus-associated TCR beta chains.

The sequencing input was PBMCs. The receptor's source is a woman aged 55-69 years in good health and CMV-seropositive. V and J are TRBV5-1 and TRBJ2-7, with D uncertain. The CDR3 loop is CASSLSGKASYEQYF. In DNA, the CDR3 is TGCGCCAGCAGCTTGTCGGGTAAGGCTTCCTACGAGCAGTACTTC. Filled out from reference TRBV5-1 and TRBJ2-7, the complete variable domain reads KAGVTQTPRYLIKTRGQQVTLSCSPISGHRSVSWYQQTPGQGLQFLFEYFSETQRNKGNFPGRFSGRQFSNSRSEMNVSTLELGDSALYLCASSLSGKASYEQYFGPGTRLTVT.